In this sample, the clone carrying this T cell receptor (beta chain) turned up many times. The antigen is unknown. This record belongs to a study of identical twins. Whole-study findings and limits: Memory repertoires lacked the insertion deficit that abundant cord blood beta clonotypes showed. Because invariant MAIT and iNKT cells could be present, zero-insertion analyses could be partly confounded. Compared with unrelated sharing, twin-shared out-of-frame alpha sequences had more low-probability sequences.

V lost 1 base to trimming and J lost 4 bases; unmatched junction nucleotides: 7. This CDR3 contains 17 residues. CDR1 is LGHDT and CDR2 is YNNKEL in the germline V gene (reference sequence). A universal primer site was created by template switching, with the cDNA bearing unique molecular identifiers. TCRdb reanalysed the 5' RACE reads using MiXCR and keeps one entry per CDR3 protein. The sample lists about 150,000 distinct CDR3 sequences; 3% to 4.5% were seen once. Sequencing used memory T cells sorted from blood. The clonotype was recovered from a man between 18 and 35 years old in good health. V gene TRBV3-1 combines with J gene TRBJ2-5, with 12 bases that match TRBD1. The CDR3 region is CASSQGPGQGARETQYF. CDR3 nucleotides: TGTGCCAGCAGCCAAGGCCCGGGACAGGGGGCGAGAGAGACCCAGTACTTC.